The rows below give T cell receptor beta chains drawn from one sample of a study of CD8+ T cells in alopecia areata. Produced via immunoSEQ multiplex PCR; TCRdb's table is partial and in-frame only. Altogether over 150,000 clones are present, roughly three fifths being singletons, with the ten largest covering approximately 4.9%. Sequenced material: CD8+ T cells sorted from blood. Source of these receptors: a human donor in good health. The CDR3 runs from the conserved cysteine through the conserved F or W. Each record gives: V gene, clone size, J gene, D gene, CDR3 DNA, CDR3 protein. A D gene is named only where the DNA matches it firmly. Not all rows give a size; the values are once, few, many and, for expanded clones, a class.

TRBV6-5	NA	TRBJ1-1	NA	TGTGCCAGCAGTTACTCGAAAGGGGAAGCTTTCTTT	CASSYSKGEAFF
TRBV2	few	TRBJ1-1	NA	TGTGCCAGCAGGCAGGGAACGAACACTGAAGCTTTCTTT	CASRQGTNTEAFF
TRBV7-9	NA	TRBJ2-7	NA	TGTGCCAGCAGCTCCGAGTTTTACGAGCAGTACTTC	CASSSEFYEQYF
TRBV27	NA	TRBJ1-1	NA	TGTGCCAGCAGTCCGACCCAGTTTGGCACTGAAGCTTTCTTT	CASSPTQFGTEAFF
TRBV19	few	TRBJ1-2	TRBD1	TGTGCCAGTACCGCGGGCGTGGGACAGGGCCTCTATGGCTACACCTTC	CASTAGVGQGLYGYTF
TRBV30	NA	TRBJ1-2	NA	TGTGCCGGGCCTGGGGGTGGCGTTGGCTACACCTTC	CAGPGGGVGYTF
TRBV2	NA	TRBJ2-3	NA	TGTGCCAGCAGGGAAAACAGCTACACAGATACGCAGTATTTT	CASRENSYTDTQYF
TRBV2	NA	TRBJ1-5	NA	TGTGCCAGCAGTGAGGGTTGGGGTGAACAGCCCCAGCATTTT	CASSEGWGEQPQHF
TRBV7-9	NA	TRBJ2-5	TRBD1	TGTGCCAGCAGCTTAACCGGGACAGCTCAAGAGGCCCAGTACTTC	CASSLTGTAQEAQYF
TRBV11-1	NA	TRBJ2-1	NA	TGTGCCAGCAGTTTTACGGCCCCGAACGGCGAGCAGTTCTTC	CASSFTAPNGEQFF
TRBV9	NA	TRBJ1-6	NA	TGTGCCAGCAGCGGGCCGGGGGACACACCCCTCCACTTT	CASSGPGDTPLHF
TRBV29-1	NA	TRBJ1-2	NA	TGCAGCGTTCCTGAGGGGGTCGCGAACTATGGCTACACCTTC	CSVPEGVANYGYTF
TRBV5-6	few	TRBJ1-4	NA	TGTGCCAGCAGCTCCGGAGGGAGAGGAAAACTGTTTTTT	CASSSGGRGKLFF
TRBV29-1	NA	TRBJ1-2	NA	TGCAGCGCCGAACACAGGGACTATGGCTACACCTTC	CSAEHRDYGYTF
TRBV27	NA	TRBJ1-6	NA	TGTGCCAGCAGTTTATCGGGGGGCGGTTCACCCCTCCACTTT	CASSLSGGGSPLHF
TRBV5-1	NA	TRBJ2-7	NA	TGCGCCAGCAGCCCCGAGGGGCCCCCCTATGACGAGCAGTACTTC	CASSPEGPPYDEQYF
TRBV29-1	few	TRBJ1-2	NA	TGCAGCGTTGAAGCCCCAGGGAGGGACTATGGCTACACCTTC	CSVEAPGRDYGYTF
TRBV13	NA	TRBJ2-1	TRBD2	TGTGCCAGCAGCTTAGGCGGGGGGGCGGACAATGAGCAGTTCTTC	CASSLGGGADNEQFF
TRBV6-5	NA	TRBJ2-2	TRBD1	TGTGCCAGCAGTTTAGGGACAGGGGGCCACACCGGGGAGCTGTTTTTT	CASSLGTGGHTGELFF
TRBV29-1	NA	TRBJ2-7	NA	TGCAGCGTTGAGCCTATGCACTTGGGACCCAACTCCTACGAGCAGTACTTC	CSVEPMHLGPNSYEQYF
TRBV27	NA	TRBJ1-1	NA	TGTGCCAGCAGTTCCGGAAGTACGGCTTTCTTT	CASSSGSTAFF
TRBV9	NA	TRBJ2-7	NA	TGTGCCAGCAGCGTAGAGCCGGTAGACGAGCAGTACTTC	CASSVEPVDEQYF
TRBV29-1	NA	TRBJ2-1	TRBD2	TGCAGCGTACTCCCCGGGGGGGCGTTCTACAATGAGCAGTTCTTC	CSVLPGGAFYNEQFF
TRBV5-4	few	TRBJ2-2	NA	TGTGCCAGCAGCCTGGGGGCGGCGGCCGGGGAGCTGTTTTTT	CASSLGAAAGELFF
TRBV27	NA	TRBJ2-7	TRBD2	TGTGCCAGCAGCCCCCTACTAGCGGCCTTAGGGTCCGAGCAGTACTTC	CASSPLLAALGSEQYF
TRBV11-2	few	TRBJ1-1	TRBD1	TGTGCCAGCAGCTTCAACCTCAGGGGGCTGAACACTGAAGCTTTCTTT	CASSFNLRGLNTEAFF
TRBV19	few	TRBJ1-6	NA	TGTGCCAGTAGCCTCGGGCCCTCGAGCTCCTATAATTCACCCCTCCACTTT	CASSLGPSSSYNSPLHF
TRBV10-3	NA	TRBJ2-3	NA	TGTGCCATCAGTGAGTCCGAGGGGGGTAGCACAGATACGCAGTATTTT	CAISESEGGSTDTQYF
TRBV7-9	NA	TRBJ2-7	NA	TGTGCCAGCAGCTTCACAGAGGACGAGCAGTACTTC	CASSFTEDEQYF
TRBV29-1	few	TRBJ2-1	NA	TGCAGCGTTGCTGGAGCGGTCCTTTACAATGAGCAGTTCTTC	CSVAGAVLYNEQFF
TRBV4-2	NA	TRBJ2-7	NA	TGTGCCAGCAGCCAAGATGTCCTAGCCCGCTCCTACGAGCAGTACTTC	CASSQDVLARSYEQYF
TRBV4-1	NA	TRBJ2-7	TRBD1	TGCGCCAGCAGCCAAGACGGGACAGAACCCTACGAGCAGTACTTC	CASSQDGTEPYEQYF
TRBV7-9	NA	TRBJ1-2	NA	TGTGCCAGCAGCTCCCGTCAGAGCTACACCTTC	CASSSRQSYTF
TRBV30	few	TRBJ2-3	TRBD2	TGTGCCTGGAGTGTATTTGGAACTAGCGGGGACCTCCTCGCGAGCACAGATACGCAGTATTTT	CAWSVFGTSGDLLASTDTQYF
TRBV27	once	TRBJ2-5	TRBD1	TGTGCCAGCAGCGGCGGGACAGGGCGGGAGACCCAGTACTTC	CASSGGTGRETQYF
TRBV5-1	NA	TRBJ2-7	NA	TGCGCCAGCAGCGATGGGGGAGACTACGAGCAGTACTTC	CASSDGGDYEQYF
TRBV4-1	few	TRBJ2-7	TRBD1	TGCGCCAGCAGCCAAGAGTCTTGGTCAGGGGGCGAGCAGTACTTC	CASSQESWSGGEQYF
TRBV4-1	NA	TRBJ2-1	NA	TGCGCCAGCAGCCAAGATGAGGACAATGAGCAGTTCTTC	CASSQDEDNEQFF
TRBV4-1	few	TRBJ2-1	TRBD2	TGCGCCAGCAGCCAAGACGCCTTGGGGCTAGCGGGAAGCAATGAGCAGTTCTTC	CASSQDALGLAGSNEQFF
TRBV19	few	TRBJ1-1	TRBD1	TGTGCCAGTAGTGGCCTGACAGGGGAGGACACTGAAGCTTTCTTT	CASSGLTGEDTEAFF
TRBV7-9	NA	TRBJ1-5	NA	TGTGCCAGCAACCCTGGGGGTTGGGGTCAGCCCCAGCATTTT	CASNPGGWGQPQHF
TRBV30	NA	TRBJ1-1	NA	TGTGCCTCAGACGGGGGGGCTGAAGCTTTCTTT	CASDGGAEAFF
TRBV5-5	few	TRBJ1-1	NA	TGTGCCAGCAGCTTGGCGGAGGCAACTGAAGCTTTCTTT	CASSLAEATEAFF
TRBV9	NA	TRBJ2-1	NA	TGTGCCAGCAGCAAAAGCTCCGGGACGGTCCATGAGCAGTTCTTC	CASSKSSGTVHEQFF
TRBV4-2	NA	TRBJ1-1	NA	TGTGCCAGCAGCCAAGATGAGGGCGACGGCACTGAAGCTTTCTTT	CASSQDEGDGTEAFF
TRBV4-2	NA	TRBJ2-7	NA	TGTGCCAGCAGCCAAGAGTGGGACGGACATCTCGAGCAGTACTTC	CASSQEWDGHLEQYF
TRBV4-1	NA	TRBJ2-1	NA	TGCGCCAGCAGCCAAGAATTGGCGCCCGAGGAGCAGTTCTTC	CASSQELAPEEQFF
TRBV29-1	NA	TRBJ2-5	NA	TGCAGCGTTGCCCGGGTAATGGGGACCCAGTACTTC	CSVARVMGTQYF
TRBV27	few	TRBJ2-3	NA	TGTGCCAGCAGTTTAAGCCCGGAACGCACAGATACGCAGTATTTT	CASSLSPERTDTQYF
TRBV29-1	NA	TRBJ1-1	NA	TGCAGCGTTGACCAGGGGAACACTGAAGCTTTCTTT	CSVDQGNTEAFF
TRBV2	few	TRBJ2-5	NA	TGTGCCAGCAGTGAGCGGGACAAACTCGGGGAGACCCAGTACTTC	CASSERDKLGETQYF
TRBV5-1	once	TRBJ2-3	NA	TGCGCCAGCAGCTTGGGGCGCACAGATACGCAGTATTTT	CASSLGRTDTQYF
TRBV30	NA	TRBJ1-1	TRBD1	TGTGCCTGGAGTGTAGGACAGGGCCTTGAAGCTTTCTTT	CAWSVGQGLEAFF
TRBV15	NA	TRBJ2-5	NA	TGTGCCACCAGCAGAGAAGAAGTGGGCGGAGAGACCCAGTACTTC	CATSREEVGGETQYF
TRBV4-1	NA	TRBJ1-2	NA	TGCGCCAGCAGCCAGTCTCCGGGCCACTATGGCTACACCTTC	CASSQSPGHYGYTF
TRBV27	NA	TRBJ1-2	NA	TGTGCCAGCAGTTTCGACAGGTCTAACTATGGCTACACCTTC	CASSFDRSNYGYTF